This paragraph reports one T cell receptor beta chain. Its antigen remains unidentified. The data derive from a study of shared clonotypes between healthy human individuals. In replicate PCRs of sorted subsets, 150 to 200 ng DNA, about 29,000 T cell genomes, was used. Using immunoSEQ multiplex PCR, the repertoire was profiled, and TCRdb retains in-frame clones only, with some absent. The table has more than 1 million clones, approximately 80% seen once. This CDR3 has 13 residues. V was trimmed by 1 base and J by 4 bases, leaving 6 bases between them. CDR1 and CDR2 (germline): SGHRS, YFSETQ. Broader study findings: Relative to memory subsets, naive subsets generally showed larger estimated richness. Incomplete sequencing of sorted subsets was indicated by rarefaction despite large depth. The generation probabilities recorded for non-shared clonotypes fell below those of clonotypes shared by all four donors.

The sample comprised memory CD4+ T cells from PBMCs. The subset: CD45RA-negative fraction. The chain uses TRBV5-1 and TRBJ1-5; no firm D call. The clonotype was recovered from a man aged 18 to 35 in good health. Some clones in this sample may be carry-over from other donors' samples. In DNA, the CDR3 is TGCGCCAGCAGCTTGACAGTTAATCAGCCCCAGCATTTT. It encodes CASSLTVNQPQHF.